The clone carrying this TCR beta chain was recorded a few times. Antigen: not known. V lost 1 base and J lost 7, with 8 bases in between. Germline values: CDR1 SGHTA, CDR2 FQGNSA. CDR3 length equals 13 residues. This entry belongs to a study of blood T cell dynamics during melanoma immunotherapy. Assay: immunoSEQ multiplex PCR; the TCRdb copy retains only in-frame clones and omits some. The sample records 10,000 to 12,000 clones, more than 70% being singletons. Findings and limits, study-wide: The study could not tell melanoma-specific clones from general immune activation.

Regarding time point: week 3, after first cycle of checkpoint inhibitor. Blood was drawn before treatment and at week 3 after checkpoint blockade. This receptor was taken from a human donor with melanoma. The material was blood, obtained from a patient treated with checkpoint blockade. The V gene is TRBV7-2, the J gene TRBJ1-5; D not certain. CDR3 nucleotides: TGTGCCAGCAGCTTAGACCGAGAACAGCCCCAGCATTTT. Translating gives CASSLDREQPQHF.